This is a list of T cell receptor beta chains from one sample in a study of blood T cells in healthy people across ages. One entry per CDR3 protein results from TCRdb running MiXCR on the 5' RACE reads. The table lists fewer than 1,000,000 distinct CDR3 sequences, 46% of them singletons. The specimen was blood. These receptors all stem from a man at least 80 years old in good health. Both conserved end residues are part of each CDR3. The order of the fields is V gene, J gene, CDR3 protein.

V gene: TRBV6-5; J gene: TRBJ2-5; CDR3 protein: CASRTRGLYQETQYF
V gene: TRBV9; J gene: TRBJ1-6; CDR3 protein: CASSHKTGQHNSPLHF
V gene: TRBV2; J gene: TRBJ1-2; CDR3 protein: CASSREGGYTF
V gene: TRBV9; J gene: TRBJ2-1; CDR3 protein: CASSAGLAVSYNEQFF
V gene: TRBV20-1; J gene: TRBJ2-1; CDR3 protein: CSAQGLAGRYEQFF
V gene: TRBV28; J gene: TRBJ2-3; CDR3 protein: CASSFPGSRSDTQYF
V gene: TRBV9; J gene: TRBJ2-3; CDR3 protein: CASSVAGEDTQYF
V gene: TRBV29-1; J gene: TRBJ2-2; CDR3 protein: CSVGGLGNTGELFF
V gene: TRBV29-1; J gene: TRBJ1-2; CDR3 protein: CSWRTGGSGGYTF
V gene: TRBV4-1; J gene: TRBJ1-4; CDR3 protein: CASSQDTAQGEKLFF
V gene: TRBV15; J gene: TRBJ2-1; CDR3 protein: CATSRGGGLVDEQFF
V gene: TRBV30; J gene: TRBJ1-2; CDR3 protein: CAWSEQRYGYTF
V gene: TRBV7-2; J gene: TRBJ2-2; CDR3 protein: CATSEAANTGELFF
V gene: TRBV7-3; J gene: NA; CDR3 protein: CASSLNSGSNGNEQYF
V gene: TRBV29-1; J gene: TRBJ2-1; CDR3 protein: CSATESGREQFF
V gene: TRBV5-1; J gene: TRBJ2-3; CDR3 protein: CASSLNFQGTDTQYF
V gene: TRBV29-1; J gene: TRBJ2-1; CDR3 protein: CSVRGGVGNEQFF
V gene: TRBV20-1; J gene: TRBJ2-5; CDR3 protein: CSASSSGRPQETQYF
V gene: TRBV7-3; J gene: TRBJ2-4; CDR3 protein: CASSISGIGNIQYF
V gene: TRBV28; J gene: TRBJ1-2; CDR3 protein: CASAGDYGYTF
V gene: TRBV20-1; J gene: TRBJ2-1; CDR3 protein: CSASGQNSYNEQFF
V gene: TRBV20-1; J gene: NA; CDR3 protein: CSAGGLAGGEQYF
V gene: TRBV15; J gene: TRBJ2-2; CDR3 protein: CATSHREGTGELFF
V gene: TRBV7-3; J gene: TRBJ1-2; CDR3 protein: CASSLRAGYGYTF
V gene: TRBV12-3/TRBV12-4; J gene: TRBJ1-2; CDR3 protein: CASSLGLGRLAYGYTF
V gene: TRBV10-3; J gene: TRBJ2-3; CDR3 protein: CAISGDPGTSNTDTQYF
V gene: TRBV5-1; J gene: TRBJ2-3; CDR3 protein: CASSLPLGDFTDTQYF
V gene: TRBV7-3; J gene: TRBJ2-1; CDR3 protein: CASSETSGEYNEQFF
V gene: TRBV7-6; J gene: NA; CDR3 protein: CASSLGGTRGTNEQYF
V gene: TRBV11-3; J gene: NA; CDR3 protein: CASSLSIADPHETQYF
V gene: TRBV25-1; J gene: TRBJ2-3; CDR3 protein: CASSSLQAVTDTQYF
V gene: TRBV18; J gene: TRBJ2-7; CDR3 protein: CASSPYSAYEQYF
V gene: TRBV12-3/TRBV12-4; J gene: TRBJ2-5; CDR3 protein: CASSFGTYQETQYF
V gene: TRBV15; J gene: TRBJ2-5; CDR3 protein: CATSRRGGPQETQYF
V gene: TRBV20-1; J gene: TRBJ2-5; CDR3 protein: CSAVRSAFVGETQYF
V gene: TRBV6-5; J gene: TRBJ1-2; CDR3 protein: CASSYSNSGGANYGYTF
V gene: TRBV29-1; J gene: TRBJ2-3; CDR3 protein: CSVDGAGRPDTQYF
V gene: TRBV10-3; J gene: TRBJ2-1; CDR3 protein: CAIKTGRGLGDEQFF
V gene: TRBV5-1; J gene: TRBJ1-5; CDR3 protein: CASSLEPDQPQHF
V gene: TRBV29-1; J gene: TRBJ2-3; CDR3 protein: CSVREKWSTDTQYF
V gene: TRBV20-1; J gene: TRBJ2-5; CDR3 protein: CSAWGGTSDSETQYF
V gene: TRBV6-6; J gene: TRBJ1-4; CDR3 protein: CANRRPQGKSNEKLFF
V gene: TRBV7-2; J gene: TRBJ2-7; CDR3 protein: CASSLSSVAGLDEQYF
V gene: TRBV28; J gene: TRBJ2-6; CDR3 protein: CASSLYPTTDSGANVLTF
V gene: TRBV20-1; J gene: TRBJ2-3; CDR3 protein: CSARDFRTASTDTQYF
V gene: TRBV6-6; J gene: TRBJ1-5; CDR3 protein: CASRPTGTGPFGKPQHF
V gene: TRBV30; J gene: TRBJ2-7; CDR3 protein: CAWSDPRTGGNSYEQYF
V gene: TRBV12-3/TRBV12-4; J gene: TRBJ2-1; CDR3 protein: CASTPTGVNYNEQFF
V gene: TRBV29-1; J gene: TRBJ2-3; CDR3 protein: CSVMGQTADTQYF
V gene: TRBV13; J gene: TRBJ1-2; CDR3 protein: CASSRMGQGALGYTF
V gene: TRBV5-1; J gene: TRBJ2-6; CDR3 protein: CASSLDSSFDVLTF
V gene: TRBV11-2; J gene: TRBJ2-1; CDR3 protein: CASSSRSGEGNEQFF
V gene: TRBV28; J gene: TRBJ2-3; CDR3 protein: CASSWVLPDTQYF
V gene: TRBV28; J gene: TRBJ2-6; CDR3 protein: CASSLYGPSGANVLTF
V gene: TRBV10-3; J gene: TRBJ2-1; CDR3 protein: CAIAGTSRNEQFF
V gene: TRBV20-1; J gene: TRBJ1-4; CDR3 protein: CSARDVGHPLDEKLFF
V gene: TRBV27; J gene: TRBJ2-7; CDR3 protein: CASRKPGQSYEQYF
V gene: TRBV4-2; J gene: TRBJ2-1; CDR3 protein: CASSQDLDASLNEQFF
V gene: TRBV11-2; J gene: TRBJ2-3; CDR3 protein: CSSSLDLGQGADTQYF